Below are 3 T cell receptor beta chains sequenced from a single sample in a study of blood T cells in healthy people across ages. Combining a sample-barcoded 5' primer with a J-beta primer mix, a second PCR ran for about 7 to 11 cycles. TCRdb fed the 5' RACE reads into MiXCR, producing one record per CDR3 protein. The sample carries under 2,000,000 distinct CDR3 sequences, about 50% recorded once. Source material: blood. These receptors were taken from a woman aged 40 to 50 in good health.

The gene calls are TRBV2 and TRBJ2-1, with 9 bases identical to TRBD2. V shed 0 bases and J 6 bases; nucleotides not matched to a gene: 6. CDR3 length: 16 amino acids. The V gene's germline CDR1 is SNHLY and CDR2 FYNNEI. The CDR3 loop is CASSEAWLAGTNEQFF. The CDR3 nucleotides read TGTGCCAGCAGTGAAGCATGGCTAGCGGGGACCAATGAGCAGTTCTTC.

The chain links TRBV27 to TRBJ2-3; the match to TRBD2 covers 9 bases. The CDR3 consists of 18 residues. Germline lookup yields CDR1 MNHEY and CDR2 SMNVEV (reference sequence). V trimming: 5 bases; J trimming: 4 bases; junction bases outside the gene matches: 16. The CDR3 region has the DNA TGTGCCAGCAGTACCCAACCCCTCGTAGCGGGGGTTGCAGATACGCAGTATTTT. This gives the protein CASSTQPLVAGVADTQYF.

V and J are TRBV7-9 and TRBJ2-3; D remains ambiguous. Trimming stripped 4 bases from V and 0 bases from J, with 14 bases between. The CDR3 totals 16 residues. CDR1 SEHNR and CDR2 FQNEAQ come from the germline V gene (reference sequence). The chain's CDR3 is CASSSLRFLSTDTQYF. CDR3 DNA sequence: TGTGCCAGCAGCTCTCTCCGCTTTCTTAGCACAGATACGCAGTATTTT.